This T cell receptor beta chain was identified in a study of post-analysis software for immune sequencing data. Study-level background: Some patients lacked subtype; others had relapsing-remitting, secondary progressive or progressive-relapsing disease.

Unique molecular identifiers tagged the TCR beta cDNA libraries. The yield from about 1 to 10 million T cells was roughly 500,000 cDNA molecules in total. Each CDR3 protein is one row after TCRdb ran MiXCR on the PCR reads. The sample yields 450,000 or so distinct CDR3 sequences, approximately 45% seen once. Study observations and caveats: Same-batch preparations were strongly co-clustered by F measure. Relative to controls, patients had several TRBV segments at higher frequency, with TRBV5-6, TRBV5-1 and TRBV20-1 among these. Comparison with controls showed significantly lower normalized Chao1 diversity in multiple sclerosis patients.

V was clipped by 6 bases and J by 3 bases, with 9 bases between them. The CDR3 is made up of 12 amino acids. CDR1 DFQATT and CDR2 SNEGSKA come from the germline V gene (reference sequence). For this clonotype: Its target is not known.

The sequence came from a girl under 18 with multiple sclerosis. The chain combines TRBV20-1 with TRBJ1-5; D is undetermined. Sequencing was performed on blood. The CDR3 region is CSAPGINQPQHF. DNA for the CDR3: TGCAGTGCCCCCGGGATCAATCAGCCCCAGCATTTT.